This is a list of T cell receptor beta chains from one sample in a study of blood T cell repertoires in COVID-19. Here immunoSEQ multiplex PCR was the method, and the copy in TCRdb shows in-frame clones only, minus some. The sample holds under 300,000 clones, 65% to 90% seen once. Sequenced: peripheral blood. The receptors were gathered from a woman aged 40 to 55 who had recovered from COVID-19. CDR3s include the opening cysteine and the closing phenylalanine or tryptophan. The D gene is left open where the match is weak. Rows give clone size only sometimes, using once, few, many, or a class for an expanded clone.

clone size: few
D gene: TRBD1
V gene: TRBV20-1
J gene: TRBJ1-5
CDR3 protein: CSARGQGRAHF
CDR3 DNA: TGCAGTGCTAGAGGACAGGGGCGCGCGCATTTT

clone size: -
D gene: -
V gene: TRBV2
J gene: TRBJ2-3
CDR3 protein: CASNRVIDTQYF
CDR3 DNA: TGTGCCAGCAACAGAGTCATTGATACGCAGTATTTT

clone size: -
D gene: TRBD1
V gene: TRBV3-1/TRBV3-2
J gene: TRBJ1-1
CDR3 protein: CASSPFWGRGDTEAFF
CDR3 DNA: TGTGCCAGCAGCCCTTTTTGGGGCAGGGGGGACACTGAAGCTTTCTTT

clone size: -
D gene: TRBD2
V gene: TRBV9
J gene: TRBJ2-2
CDR3 protein: CASSEDGTSYYGELFF
CDR3 DNA: TGTGCCAGCAGTGAAGACGGGACTAGCTATTACGGGGAGCTGTTTTTT

clone size: few
D gene: -
V gene: TRBV30
J gene: TRBJ1-1
CDR3 protein: CAWSLQGNTEAFF
CDR3 DNA: TGTGCCTGGAGTCTTCAGGGGAACACTGAAGCTTTCTTT

clone size: -
D gene: TRBD1
V gene: TRBV28
J gene: TRBJ1-3
CDR3 protein: CASSPGGVSGNTIYF
CDR3 DNA: TGTGCCAGCAGTCCAGGGGGTGTTTCTGGAAACACCATATATTTT

clone size: once
D gene: -
V gene: TRBV28
J gene: TRBJ1-6
CDR3 protein: CASSLAGPNSPLHF
CDR3 DNA: TGTGCCAGCAGTTTAGCAGGGCCCAATTCACCCCTCCACTTT

clone size: -
D gene: -
V gene: TRBV7-2
J gene: TRBJ2-3
CDR3 protein: CASSFQLRDTQYF
CDR3 DNA: TGTGCCAGCAGCTTCCAACTGAGGGATACGCAGTATTTT

clone size: once
D gene: TRBD1
V gene: TRBV11-2
J gene: TRBJ2-7
CDR3 protein: CASSGSGTGYEQYF
CDR3 DNA: TGTGCCAGCAGCGGATCCGGGACAGGCTACGAGCAGTACTTC

clone size: -
D gene: TRBD1
V gene: TRBV7-2
J gene: TRBJ2-3
CDR3 protein: CASSSDRVNTQYF
CDR3 DNA: TGTGCCAGCAGCTCCGACAGGGTTAATACGCAGTATTTT

clone size: -
D gene: -
V gene: TRBV7-2
J gene: TRBJ1-2
CDR3 protein: CASSLPGGYYGYTF
CDR3 DNA: TGTGCCAGCAGCTTACCCGGGGGATACTATGGCTACACCTTC

clone size: few
D gene: -
V gene: TRBV5-4
J gene: TRBJ1-4
CDR3 protein: CASSLSATNEKLFF
CDR3 DNA: TGTGCCAGCAGCTTGTCAGCAACTAATGAAAAACTGTTTTTT

clone size: -
D gene: TRBD2
V gene: TRBV13
J gene: TRBJ2-7
CDR3 protein: CASSSGLAGVDSYEQYF
CDR3 DNA: TGTGCCAGCAGCTCGGGACTAGCGGGGGTCGACTCCTACGAGCAGTACTTC

clone size: -
D gene: -
V gene: TRBV12-5
J gene: TRBJ2-7
CDR3 protein: CASGLPGAYEQYF
CDR3 DNA: TGTGCTAGTGGTTTGCCGGGGGCCTACGAGCAGTACTTC

clone size: -
D gene: -
V gene: TRBV5-1
J gene: TRBJ1-2
CDR3 protein: CASSLQNYGYTF
CDR3 DNA: TGCGCCAGCAGCTTGCAGAACTATGGCTACACCTTC

clone size: -
D gene: TRBD1
V gene: TRBV6-2/TRBV6-3
J gene: TRBJ2-7
CDR3 protein: CASSYSSTGTGFYEQYF
CDR3 DNA: TGTGCCAGCAGTTACTCAAGTACCGGGACAGGATTCTACGAGCAGTACTTC

clone size: -
D gene: TRBD1
V gene: TRBV5-1
J gene: TRBJ2-2
CDR3 protein: CASSLYRGTGELFF
CDR3 DNA: TGCGCCAGCAGCCTCTACAGGGGAACCGGGGAGCTGTTTTTT

clone size: -
D gene: TRBD1
V gene: TRBV6-2/TRBV6-3
J gene: TRBJ1-5
CDR3 protein: CASSYLKDRVYSNQPQHF
CDR3 DNA: TGTGCCAGCAGTTACCTCAAGGACAGGGTATATAGCAATCAGCCCCAGCATTTT

clone size: -
D gene: -
V gene: TRBV11-3
J gene: TRBJ2-2
CDR3 protein: CASSEMEGTGELFF
CDR3 DNA: TGTGCCAGCAGCGAGATGGAGGGCACCGGGGAGCTGTTTTTT

clone size: -
D gene: -
V gene: TRBV6-2/TRBV6-3
J gene: TRBJ1-1
CDR3 protein: CASSFRNTEAFF
CDR3 DNA: TGTGCCAGCAGTTTCAGGAACACTGAAGCTTTCTTT

clone size: -
D gene: -
V gene: TRBV12-3/TRBV12-4
J gene: TRBJ1-3
CDR3 protein: CASSFSVNTIYF
CDR3 DNA: TGTGCCAGCAGTTTCTCGGTAAACACCATATATTTT

clone size: -
D gene: -
V gene: TRBV10-3
J gene: TRBJ1-2
CDR3 protein: CAISSIGENYGYTF
CDR3 DNA: TGTGCCATCAGTTCCATAGGGGAAAACTATGGCTACACCTTC

clone size: -
D gene: -
V gene: TRBV5-6
J gene: TRBJ1-2
CDR3 protein: CASSFFPDTYGYTF
CDR3 DNA: TGTGCCAGCAGCTTCTTCCCGGACACTTATGGCTACACCTTC

clone size: few
D gene: TRBD1
V gene: TRBV19
J gene: TRBJ1-1
CDR3 protein: CASSRQGARIEAFF
CDR3 DNA: TGTGCCAGTAGTCGACAGGGGGCTAGGATTGAAGCTTTCTTT

clone size: -
D gene: TRBD1
V gene: TRBV6-5
J gene: TRBJ2-2
CDR3 protein: CATVQGAPYGELFF
CDR3 DNA: TGTGCCACAGTACAGGGGGCGCCGTACGGGGAGCTGTTTTTT

clone size: -
D gene: -
V gene: TRBV9
J gene: TRBJ2-1
CDR3 protein: CASSVLSSGGQFF
CDR3 DNA: TGTGCCAGCAGCGTTTTGTCCTCGGGTGGGCAGTTCTTC

clone size: -
D gene: TRBD2
V gene: TRBV19
J gene: TRBJ2-3
CDR3 protein: CASSRTSGGARDTQYF
CDR3 DNA: TGTGCCAGTAGTAGGACTAGCGGGGGCGCCCGAGATACGCAGTATTTT

clone size: -
D gene: -
V gene: TRBV27
J gene: TRBJ1-5
CDR3 protein: CASSPRPTEDQPQHF
CDR3 DNA: TGTGCCAGCAGTCCCAGACCGACAGAGGATCAGCCCCAGCATTTT

clone size: -
D gene: -
V gene: TRBV28
J gene: TRBJ2-5
CDR3 protein: CASSLRAPYQETQYF
CDR3 DNA: TGTGCCAGCAGTCTGCGGGCCCCGTACCAAGAGACCCAGTACTTC

clone size: -
D gene: TRBD1
V gene: TRBV2
J gene: TRBJ2-2
CDR3 protein: CASSGQGYTGELFF
CDR3 DNA: TGTGCCAGCAGTGGACAGGGCTACACCGGGGAGCTGTTTTTT

clone size: few
D gene: -
V gene: TRBV2
J gene: TRBJ1-5
CDR3 protein: CASTSWGLNQPQHF
CDR3 DNA: TGTGCCAGCACTTCGTGGGGGCTGAATCAGCCCCAGCATTTT

clone size: -
D gene: -
V gene: TRBV27
J gene: TRBJ1-5
CDR3 protein: CASSTRQGNQPQHF
CDR3 DNA: TGTGCCAGCAGTACAAGACAGGGCAATCAGCCCCAGCATTTT

clone size: -
D gene: TRBD1
V gene: TRBV6-5
J gene: TRBJ1-2
CDR3 protein: CASSTSTGGHYGYTF
CDR3 DNA: TGTGCCAGCAGTACCTCGACAGGGGGGCACTATGGCTACACCTTC

clone size: -
D gene: -
V gene: TRBV15
J gene: TRBJ1-1
CDR3 protein: CATSRPGGGSEAFF
CDR3 DNA: TGTGCCACCAGCAGGCCGGGAGGCGGGAGTGAAGCTTTCTTT